This T cell receptor (beta chain) was sequenced in a study of cytomegalovirus exposure and HLA in healthy donors. This PCR relied on a set of 60 Vbeta primers and 13 Jbeta primers. Repertoires were generated with immunoSEQ multiplex PCR, while TCRdb's copy carries only in-frame clones and drops some. The sample records about 200,000 clones, around 90% being singletons. This clone appeared once. V gave up 6 bases and J gave up 5 bases; unmatched junction bases: 2. Germline V lookup: CDR1 SNHLY, CDR2 FYNNEI. The CDR3 length is 13 residues. Sequenced material: PBMCs. This clonotype originated in a boy aged 2 to 9 in good health and CMV-seronegative. This chain joins TRBV2 and TRBJ1-5, with TRBD1 matching over 9 bases. The DNA for the CDR3 is TGTGCCAGCAGGAGACAGGGGGATCAGCCCCAGCATTTT. Residues: CASRRQGDQPQHF. Full variable domain (missing parts from reference TRBV2 and TRBJ1-5): EPEVTQTPSHQVTQMGQEVILRCVPISNHLYFYWYRQILGQKVEFLVSFYNNEISEKSEIFDDQFSVERPDGSNFTLKIRSTKLEDSAMYFCASRRQGDQPQHFGDGTRLSIL.